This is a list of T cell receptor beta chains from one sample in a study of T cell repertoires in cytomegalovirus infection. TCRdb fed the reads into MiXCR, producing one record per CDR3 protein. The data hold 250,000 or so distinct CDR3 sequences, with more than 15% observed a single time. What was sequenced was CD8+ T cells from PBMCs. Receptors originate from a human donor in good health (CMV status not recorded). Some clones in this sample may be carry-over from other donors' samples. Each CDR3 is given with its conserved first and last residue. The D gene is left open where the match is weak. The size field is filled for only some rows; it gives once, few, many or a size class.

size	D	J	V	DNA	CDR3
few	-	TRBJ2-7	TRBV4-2	TGTGCCAGCAGCCCAGTCGATCGCTACGAGCAGTACTTC	CASSPVDRYEQYF
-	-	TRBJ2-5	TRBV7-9	TGTGCCAGCAGCTCGCTCCGGGATCCCGAGGGAGAGACCCAGTACTTC	CASSSLRDPEGETQYF
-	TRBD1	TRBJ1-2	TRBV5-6	TGTGCCAGCAGAACCCGCCGACAGGGAGATTATGGCTACACCTTC	CASRTRRQGDYGYTF
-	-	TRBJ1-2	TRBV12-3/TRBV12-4	TGTGCCAGCAGTTTGGGAGCCGGGCGCTACACCTTC	CASSLGAGRYTF
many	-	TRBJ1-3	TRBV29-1	TGCAGCGTTGAAGCCTCCGATCGGAGCTCTGGAAACACCATATATTTT	CSVEASDRSSGNTIYF
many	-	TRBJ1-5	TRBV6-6	TGTGCCAGCAGTTACGGGACTGAAACGGCTAGCAATCAGCCCCAGCATTTT	CASSYGTETASNQPQHF
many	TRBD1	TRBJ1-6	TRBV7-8	TGTGCCAGCAGCTTGCAGGAGACAGGGAATTCACCCCTCCACTTT	CASSLQETGNSPLHF
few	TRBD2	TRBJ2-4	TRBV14	TGTGCCAGCAGCCAATCTAGCGGGGATCAGTACTTC	CASSQSSGDQYF
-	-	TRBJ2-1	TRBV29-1	TGCAGCGTTGAAGCCCCATCAAGGCGGTCCTACAATGAGCAGTTCTTC	CSVEAPSRRSYNEQFF
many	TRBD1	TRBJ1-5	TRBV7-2	TGTGCCAGCAGCTTAGTTCGGACAGGGCTTAATCAGCCCCAGCATTTT	CASSLVRTGLNQPQHF
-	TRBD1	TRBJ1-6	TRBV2	TGTGCCAACTCTCCGGACAGGCTGAATTCACCCCTCCACTTT	CANSPDRLNSPLHF
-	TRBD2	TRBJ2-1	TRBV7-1	TGTGCCAGCAGTGGACTAGCGGGGTACTACAATGAGCAGTTCTTC	CASSGLAGYYNEQFF
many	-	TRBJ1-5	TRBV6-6	TGTGCCAGCAGCACGGGGGACAACAATCAGCCCCAGCATTTT	CASSTGDNNQPQHF
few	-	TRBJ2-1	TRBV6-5	TGTGCCAGCAGTGGGGACAACTACAATGAGCAGTTCTTC	CASSGDNYNEQFF
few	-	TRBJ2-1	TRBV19	TGTGCCAGTTCCGTCGAGGGACACTACAATGAGCAGTTCTTC	CASSVEGHYNEQFF
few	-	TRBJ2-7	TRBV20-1	TGCAGTGCTATTGGGGGGAGCTCCTACGAGCAGTACTTC	CSAIGGSSYEQYF
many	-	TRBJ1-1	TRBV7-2	TGTGCCAGCAGCTACATAGGACAGCTCGCGGAAGCTTTCTTT	CASSYIGQLAEAFF
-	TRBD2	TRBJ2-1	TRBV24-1	TGTGCCACCAGTGATCCTCTAGCGGGGTCAGGGGATTACAATGAGCAGTTCTTC	CATSDPLAGSGDYNEQFF
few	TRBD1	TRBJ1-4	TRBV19	TGTGCCAGTAGTACGGGACAGGGCACTAATGAAAAACTGTTTTTT	CASSTGQGTNEKLFF
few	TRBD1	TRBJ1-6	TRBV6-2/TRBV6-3	TGTGCCAGCAGTGCCCCGTGGGGACAGCTTATATCACCCCTCCACTTT	CASSAPWGQLISPLHF
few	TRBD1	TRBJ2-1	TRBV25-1	TGTGCCAGCATTTCGGACAGGGGACTTCAGATCTTC	CASISDRGLQIF
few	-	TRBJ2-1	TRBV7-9	TGTGCCAGCAGCGCGGACGAGGATGAGCAGTTCTTC	CASSADEDEQFF
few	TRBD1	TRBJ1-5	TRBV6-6	TGTGCCAGCAGTGAGGTCGGGACAGGGTTACAGCCCCAGCATTTT	CASSEVGTGLQPQHF
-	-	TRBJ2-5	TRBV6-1	TGTGCCAGCAGCTACCTACCGTCTGGGCGAGAGACCCAGTACTTC	CASSYLPSGRETQYF
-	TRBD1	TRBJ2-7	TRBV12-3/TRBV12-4	TGTGCCAGCAGTTGGACAGGGTTTTTTCGCGAGCAGTACTTC	CASSWTGFFREQYF
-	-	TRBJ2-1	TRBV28	TGTGCCAGCAGTAAACTACGACAGGTTCATGAGCAGTTCTTC	CASSKLRQVHEQFF
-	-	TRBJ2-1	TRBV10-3	TGTGCCATCAGTGACCCCGACAACCCCGGCCACAATGAGCAGTTCTTC	CAISDPDNPGHNEQFF
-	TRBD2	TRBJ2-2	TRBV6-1	TGTGCCAGCAGTTGGCTAGCGGGGGGGCCTCCGAACACCGGGGAGCTGTTTTTT	CASSWLAGGPPNTGELFF
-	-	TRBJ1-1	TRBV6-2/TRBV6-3	TGTGCCAGCAGTTACTCTCCAGTGATTTTCAAAGCTGAAGCTTTCTTT	CASSYSPVIFKAEAFF
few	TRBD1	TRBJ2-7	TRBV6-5	TGTGCCAGCAGTTACTTAGGACAGGGCTACGAGCAGTACTTC	CASSYLGQGYEQYF
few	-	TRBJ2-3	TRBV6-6	TGTGCCAGCAGTCGACCACCCGGCGGGGCGACAGATACGCAGTATTTT	CASSRPPGGATDTQYF
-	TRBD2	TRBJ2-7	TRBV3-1	TGTGCCAGCAGCCAAGATCACGGCCGGGCAGGGAGGACTAGCGGGGGCCCTGCTGGGGAGCAGTACTTC	CASSQDHGRAGRTSGGPAGEQYF
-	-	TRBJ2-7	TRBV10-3	TGTGCCATCAGTGAGTCGTCCTACGAGCAGTACTTC	CAISESSYEQYF
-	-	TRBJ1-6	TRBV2	TGTGCCAGCAGTGAGAACAGCGGGCACTATAATTCACCCCTCCACTTT	CASSENSGHYNSPLHF
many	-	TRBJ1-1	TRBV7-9	TGTGCCAGCAGCAGGGTGGAGTCAGGGGCCACTGAAGCTTTCTTT	CASSRVESGATEAFF
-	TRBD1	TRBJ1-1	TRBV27	TGTGCCAGCAGCCTCGTACAGGGGATGAACACTGAAGCTTTCTTT	CASSLVQGMNTEAFF
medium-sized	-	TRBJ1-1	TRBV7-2	TGTGCCAGCACTCAACACCCGAACACTGAAGCTTTCTTT	CASTQHPNTEAFF
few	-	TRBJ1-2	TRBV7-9	TGTGCCAGCAGCTTGCGGGGTGATGTGCTGGCCTATGGCTACACCTTC	CASSLRGDVLAYGYTF
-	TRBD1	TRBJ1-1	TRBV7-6	TGTGCCAGCAGCCCACTTACCGGGACAGGGACCCCTGAAGCTTTCTTT	CASSPLTGTGTPEAFF
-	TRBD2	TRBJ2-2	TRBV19	TGTGCCAGCCAACTGGGGAGGGGAACCGGGGAGCTGTTTTTT	CASQLGRGTGELFF
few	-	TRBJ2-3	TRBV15	TGTGCCACCAGCAGGTTGGGGGGGACAGGTGGTAGCACAGATACGCAGTATTTT	CATSRLGGTGGSTDTQYF
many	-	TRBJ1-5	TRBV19	TGTGCCAGTAGCACAGACGTGGCCCGGAACCCAGTCAATCAGCCCCAGCATTTT	CASSTDVARNPVNQPQHF
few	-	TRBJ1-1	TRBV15	TGTGCCACCAGCAGATATCCCTCGGGGGGCGCGCGGACTGAAGCTTTCTTT	CATSRYPSGGARTEAFF
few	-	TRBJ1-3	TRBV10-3	TGTGCCAGCATGGGAGGAAACACCATATATTTT	CASMGGNTIYF
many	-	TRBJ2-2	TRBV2	TGTGCCACCGGAGGGAAGTCGGACAGTTCGAACACCGGGGAGCTGTTTTTT	CATGGKSDSSNTGELFF
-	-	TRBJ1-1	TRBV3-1	TGTGCCAGCAGCCAAGATGGGCCGAACACTGAAGCTTTCTTT	CASSQDGPNTEAFF
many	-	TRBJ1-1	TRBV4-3	TGCGCCAGCAGCCAAGATAGCAGAAACACTGAAGCTTTCTTT	CASSQDSRNTEAFF
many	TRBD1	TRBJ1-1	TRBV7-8	TGTGCCAGCAGCGTCGTCCGACAAGGGGGCCTGACTGAAGCTTTCTTT	CASSVVRQGGLTEAFF
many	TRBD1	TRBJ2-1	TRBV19	TGTGCCACCCACCCGGGACAGGGGTACAATGAGCAGTTCTTC	CATHPGQGYNEQFF
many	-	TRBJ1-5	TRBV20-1	TGCAGTGCTAGAGACACTAGCAATCAGCCCCAGCATTTT	CSARDTSNQPQHF
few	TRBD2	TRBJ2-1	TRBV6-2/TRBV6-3	TGTGCCAGCAGCCTCACGGGACTAGCGGGTTTCGCCTACAATGAGCAGTTCTTC	CASSLTGLAGFAYNEQFF
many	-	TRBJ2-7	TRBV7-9	TGTGCCAGCACCCCCCGCGGAGGCTACGAGCAGTACTTC	CASTPRGGYEQYF
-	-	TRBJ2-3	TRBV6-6	TGTGCCAGCAAAACCGGGACGGAGTACCTCACAGATACGCAGTATTTT	CASKTGTEYLTDTQYF
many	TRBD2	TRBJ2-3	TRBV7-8	TGTGCCAGCAGCTTAGCGTCCGGGGGGGCTACAGATACGCAGTATTTT	CASSLASGGATDTQYF